These 28 T cell receptor beta chains share one sample of origin, sequenced in a study of blood T cells in healthy people across ages. PCR was performed a second time for about 6 to 12 cycles using a sample-barcoded 5' primer and a J-beta primer mix. Each CDR3 protein gets one entry after TCRdb re-called the 5' RACE reads with MiXCR. The profile covers more than 1,400,000 distinct CDR3 sequences, with 42% appearing a single time and 7% to 9.5% taken by the ten largest. Material: blood. The receptor source for this set is a woman between 18 and 29 years old in good health.

Points on this clonotype: Mismatch with germline at one junction end may stem from a read error. The chain has TRBV4-2 and TRBJ2-7; D is undetermined. CDR1 LGHNA and CDR2 YNFKEQ come from the germline V gene. This CDR3 spans 15 amino acids. The CDR3 DNA is TGTGCCAGCAGACAAGATGGATCCAAACCCTACGAGCAGTACTTC. Its translation: CASRQDGSKPYEQYF.

The gene calls are TRBV12-3 or TRBV12-4 and TRBJ2-3, with D perhaps TRBD2 (6 bases). The CDR3 extends over 15 amino acids. The ends were cut back, 3 bases at V and 6 bases at J, with 16 bases in the middle. The CDR3 sequence is CASSFPQRVVDTQYF. The CDR3 coding sequence is TGTGCCAGCAGTTTTCCCCAGCGGGTCGTGGATACGCAGTATTTT.

This clonotype has just a few counts. This chain connects TRBV6-5 to TRBJ2-1, with D maybe TRBD1 (7 bases). The CDR3 consists of 14 residues. Germline V gene data show CDR1 as MNHEY and CDR2 as SVGAGI. The V gene lost 6 bases and the J gene lost 8 bases, with 17 bases spanning the gap. CDR3 sequence: CASSRQGLSYEQFF. The CDR3 region has the DNA TGTGCCAGCAGCCGACAGGGACTTAGCTATGAGCAGTTCTTC.

The rearrangement joins TRBV29-1 to TRBJ1-2; 8 bases align to TRBD1. CDR1 SQVTM and CDR2 ANQGSEA come from the germline V gene. The CDR3 runs 14 residues. Losses at the gene ends were 3 bases for V and 4 bases for J; bases not matched to a gene: 7. CDR3 bases: TGCAGCGTTGATCTAACCGGGACAGGCTATGGCTACACCTTC. Protein product: CSVDLTGTGYGYTF. Full variable domain (missing parts from reference TRBV29-1 and TRBJ1-2): SAVISQKPSRDICQRGTSLTIQCQVDSQVTMMFWYRQQPGQSLTLIATANQGSEATYESGFVIDKFPISRPNLTFSTLTVSNMSPEDSSIYLCSVDLTGTGYGYTFGSGTRLTVV.

This chain links TRBV7-9 with TRBJ2-3; unclear D gene. V dropped 1 base and J dropped 0 bases, with 11 bases sitting between them. Germline V lookup: CDR1 SEHNR, CDR2 FQNEAQ (reference sequence). The CDR3 is 16 residues long. CDR3 protein: CASSLGRTTSTDTQYF. The CDR3 nucleotides read TGTGCCAGCAGCTTAGGAAGGACGACTAGCACAGATACGCAGTATTTT. Based on the CDR3 plus reference TRBV7-9 and TRBJ2-3, the full variable domain is DTGVSQNPRHKITKRGQNVTFRCDPISEHNRLYWYRQTLGQGPEFLTYFQNEAQLEKSRLLSDRFSAERPKGSFSTLEIQRTEQGDSAMYLCASSLGRTTSTDTQYFGPGTRLTVL.

This chain links TRBV6-5 with TRBJ1-5; D perhaps matches TRBD1 (5 bases). Between the trimmed V and J ends, which lost 0 bases and 3 bases, there was a span of 21 bases. Germline-derived CDR1 and CDR2 are MNHEY and SVGAGI. The CDR3 has 19 residues. The CDR3 sequence: CASSYSFGTGRYDNQPQHF. The CDR3 DNA reads TGTGCCAGCAGTTACTCGTTCGGGACGGGTCGGTATGACAATCAGCCCCAGCATTTT.

The chain is built from TRBV6-1 and TRBJ1-2; perhaps TRBD1 as D (5 bases). CDR3 length equals 16 residues. Germline loops: CDR1 MNHNS, CDR2 SASEGT. Between the trimmed V and J ends, which lost 0 bases and 2 bases, there was a span of 13 bases. The CDR3 sequence: CASSEATGKINYGYTF. CDR3 nucleotide sequence: TGTGCCAGCAGTGAAGCTACAGGCAAAATAAACTATGGCTACACCTTC.

This chain connects TRBV10-3 to TRBJ1-2, with 10 bases matching TRBD1. CDR1 is ENHRY, CDR2 SYGVKD, per germline. This CDR3 is built from 14 residues. Unmatched junction bases numbered 1, after V lost 4 bases and J lost 2 bases. The CDR3 spells CAISAGQGNYGYTF. CDR3 in DNA: TGTGCCATCAGTGCGGGACAGGGGAACTATGGCTACACCTTC.

The chain joins TRBV5-1 to TRBJ2-5; D is undetermined. The CDR3 extends over 16 amino acids. From germline, CDR1 is SGHRS and CDR2 YFSETQ. V lost 2 bases, J lost 1 base, and 15 bases lay in between. The CDR3 sequence is CASSLKGMGFQETQYF. In DNA form, the CDR3 reads TGCGCCAGCAGCTTAAAAGGGATGGGCTTCCAAGAGACCCAGTACTTC.

The chain joins TRBV5-5 to TRBJ1-4, with 8 positions matching TRBD1. The V segment lost 4 bases and the J segment 8 bases; nucleotides outside the gene matches: 10. Germline values: CDR1 SGHKS, CDR2 YYEKEE (reference sequence). The CDR3 totals 15 residues. CDR3 DNA: TGTGCCAGCAGCCCCCAGACAGGGGCTGGAGAAAAACTGTTTTTT. This sequence encodes CASSPQTGAGEKLFF.

A few counts support this clonotype. This chain uses TRBV20-1 with TRBJ2-7; the D is unclear. Germline V gives CDR1 DFQATT, CDR2 SNEGSKA (reference sequence). This CDR3 contains 13 residues. V was trimmed by 6 bases and J by 4 bases, leaving 16 bases between them. CDR3 bases: TGCAGTGCGGGCCAGCCAGGAGAATACGAGCAGTACTTC. Its protein is CSAGQPGEYEQYF.

The rearrangement joins TRBV12-3 or TRBV12-4 to TRBJ2-7, with 10 nucleotides matching TRBD2. The J call may be in error: the DNA end matches TRBJ2-5 better. There are 17 residues in the CDR3. In DNA, the CDR3 is TGTGCCAGCAGTTTAGTTTGGGCTAGCGGGAGCTGGCAGACCCAGTACTTC. Amino acids: CASSLVWASGSWQTQYF.

There are many counts of this clonotype. CDR3 region: CSVAQGTDTQYF. The CDR3 bases are TGCAGCGTTGCGCAGGGTACAGATACGCAGTATTTT. The chain couples TRBV29-1 to TRBJ2-3; the D gene is possibly TRBD1 (5 bases). V lost 4 bases and J lost 3, with 8 bases in between. Per germline, CDR1 SQVTM and CDR2 ANQGSEA. This CDR3 comprises 12 residues.

Concerning this clonotype: At one end, the junction sequence differs from germline, possibly due to a read error. The chain combines TRBV9 with TRBJ2-2; D is undetermined. From germline, CDR1 is SGDLS and CDR2 YYNGEE. The CDR3 is 14 residues long. The CDR3 sequence: CASSVARNTGELFF. The CDR3 DNA is TGTGCCAGCAGTGTAGCTCGGAACACCGGGGAGCTGTTTTTT. Using reference TRBV9 and TRBJ2-2 for the parts outside the CDR3, the full variable domain is DSGVTQTPKHLITATGQRVTLRCSPRSGDLSVYWYQQSLDQGLQFLIQYYNGEERAKGNILERFSAQQFPDLHSELNLSSLELGDSALYFCASSVARNTGELFFGEGSRLTVL.

The chain has TRBV20-1 and TRBJ2-5; TRBD2 matches at 12 bases. The CDR3 contains 16 residues. Germline-derived CDR1 and CDR2 are DFQATT and SNEGSKA (reference sequence). The J segment lost 0 bases and the V segment lost 0 bases, leaving 2 bases of the junction unmatched. Here the CDR3 reads CSARDRTSGDQETQYF. CDR3 in DNA: TGCAGTGCTAGAGATAGGACTAGCGGGGACCAAGAGACCCAGTACTTC.

This clonotype was seen a few times. The V call is TRBV12-3 or TRBV12-4, the J call TRBJ2-7; tentatively, D is TRBD2 (5 bases). V was cut by 5 bases and J by 4 bases, with 12 bases left in between. This CDR3 spans 13 amino acids. CDR3 in DNA: TGTGCCAGCAGTGGAGATGGCGGGTACGAGCAGTACTTC. Amino acids: CASSGDGGYEQYF.

This clonotype showed up just once. V gene TRBV7-2 combines with J gene TRBJ2-7, with TRBD2 identical over 8 bases. After removal of 5 bases from V and 4 bases from J, the junction contained 10 bases not matched to a gene. The CDR3 consists of 15 residues. Germline V gene sequence: CDR1 SGHTA, CDR2 FQGNSA. CDR3 nucleotide sequence: TGTGCCAGCAGCCTCCAGTCGGGGGGGTTTTACGAGCAGTACTTC. This gives the protein CASSLQSGGFYEQYF.

The chain is built from TRBV4-1 and TRBJ2-5, with 13 bases lining up with TRBD2. CDR3 size: 16 residues. Losses at the gene ends were 4 bases for V and 2 bases for J; bases not matched to a gene: 4. In germline, CDR1 is MGHRA, CDR2 YSYEKL. The CDR3 DNA reads TGCGCCAGCAGCCTAGGGACTAGCGGGACGCAAGAGACCCAGTACTTC. Protein sequence: CASSLGTSGTQETQYF.

This clonotype was seen repeatedly, ten times or more. The chain links TRBV27 to TRBJ2-5, with D perhaps being TRBD1 or TRBD2 (5 bases each). V dropped 5 bases and J dropped 2 bases, with 12 bases sitting between them. The CDR3 spans 14 residues. Germline V gives CDR1 MNHEY, CDR2 SMNVEV (reference sequence). As DNA, the CDR3 is TGTGCCAGCAGTCTACCGGGACCTCAAGAGACCCAGTACTTC. Its translation is CASSLPGPQETQYF.

The CDR3 region is CASSEGAGVGYEQYF. The CDR3 nucleotides read TGTGCCAGCAGTGAGGGGGCGGGAGTCGGGTACGAGCAGTACTTC. The rearrangement uses TRBV9 and TRBJ2-7; D tentatively fits TRBD1 or TRBD2 (7 bases each). V lost 5 bases and J lost 4, with 19 bases in between. CDR3 length equals 15 residues. The germline V gene has CDR1 SGDLS and CDR2 YYNGEE.

This clonotype was detected a few times. The chain's CDR3 is CASMDTTYNEQFF. CDR3 coding DNA: TGTGCCAGCATGGACACAACCTACAATGAGCAGTTCTTC. This rearrangement joins TRBV7-9 to TRBJ2-1; perhaps TRBD1 as D (5 bases). This CDR3 has 13 residues. CDR1 SEHNR and CDR2 FQNEAQ come from the germline V gene (reference sequence). Trimming stripped 7 bases from V and 2 bases from J, with 9 bases between.

The chain links TRBV13 to TRBJ2-1; a weak D match, TRBD2 (6 bases). TRBJ2-7 explains the end of the DNA better; the J call may be wrong. CDR1 is PRHDT and CDR2 is FYEKMQ in the germline V gene (reference sequence). The CDR3 spans 16 residues. CDR3 coding DNA: TGTGCCAGCAGCGAACGGGACTCGAGCTCCTACAATGAGCAGTACTTC. Its translation is CASSERDSSSYNEQYF.

The CDR3 region is CASSQLAGGFKQFF. CDR3 in DNA: TGTGCCAGCAGCCAACTAGCGGGGGGGTTCAAGCAGTTCTTC. V is TRBV3-1 and J is TRBJ2-1; TRBD2 aligns across 12 bases. The CDR3 spans 14 residues. The J segment lost 11 bases and the V segment lost 2 bases, leaving 4 bases of the junction unmatched. The V gene's germline CDR1 is LGHDT and CDR2 YNNKEL (reference sequence).

The chain carries TRBV3-1 and TRBJ2-3; D gene ambiguous. The germline V and J ends were trimmed by 1 base and 8 bases, with 10 bases remaining between them. Germline lookup yields CDR1 LGHDT and CDR2 YNNKEL (reference sequence). The CDR3 has 13 residues. In DNA form, the CDR3 reads TGTGCCAGCAGCCAAGGAGTCATTAGTACGCAGTATTTT. Its protein is CASSQGVISTQYF.

The chain combines TRBV5-1 with TRBJ2-5; TRBD1 matches 11 bases. Germline CDR1 is SGHRS and CDR2 is YFSETQ. The junction had 9 bases not matched to a gene; V was cut back by 4 bases and J by 4 bases. This CDR3 comprises 16 residues. CDR3 in amino acids: CASSHTGQGAIETQYF. DNA of the CDR3: TGCGCCAGCAGCCACACAGGACAGGGGGCTATAGAGACCCAGTACTTC.

The rearrangement joins TRBV7-3 to TRBJ2-3, with TRBD2 identical over 14 bases. With V trimmed by 0 bases and J by 4 bases, 12 bases remained unmatched. The length of the CDR3 is 20 residues. The germline V gene has CDR1 SGHTA and CDR2 FQGTGA. CDR3 loop: CASSLTGIPGTSGGPDTQYF. The CDR3 DNA reads as TGTGCCAGCAGCTTAACGGGGATCCCCGGGACTAGCGGGGGCCCAGATACGCAGTATTTT.

The chain is built from TRBV28 and TRBJ2-3; 7 bases fit TRBD1. The CDR3 contains 15 residues. Germline CDR1 is MDHEN and CDR2 is SYDVKM. With V trimmed by 6 bases and J by 2 bases, 8 bases remained unmatched. CDR3 sequence reads: CASRKAGTVTDTQYF. In DNA form, the CDR3 reads TGTGCCAGCAGGAAAGCAGGGACAGTCACAGATACGCAGTATTTT.

This chain connects TRBV15 to TRBJ1-2; the D is unclear. The CDR3 sequence is 14 residues long. Trimming removed 0 bases at V and 4 bases at J, with 9 bases between. Germline-derived CDR1 and CDR2 are LNHNV and YYDKDF (reference sequence). The CDR3 is CATSRDTSGYGYTF. CDR3 DNA sequence: TGTGCCACCAGCAGAGATACATCCGGCTATGGCTACACCTTC.